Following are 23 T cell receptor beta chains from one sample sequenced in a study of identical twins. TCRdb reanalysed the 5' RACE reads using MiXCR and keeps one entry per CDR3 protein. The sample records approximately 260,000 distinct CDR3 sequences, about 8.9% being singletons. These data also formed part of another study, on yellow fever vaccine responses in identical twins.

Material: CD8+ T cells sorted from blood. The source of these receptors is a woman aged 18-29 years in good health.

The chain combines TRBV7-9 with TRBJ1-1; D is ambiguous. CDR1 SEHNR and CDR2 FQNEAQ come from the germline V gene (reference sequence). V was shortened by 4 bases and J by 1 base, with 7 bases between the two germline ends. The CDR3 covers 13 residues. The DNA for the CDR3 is TGTGCCAGCAGCTCTCGAGAGAACACTGAAGCTTTCTTT. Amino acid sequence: CASSSRENTEAFF.

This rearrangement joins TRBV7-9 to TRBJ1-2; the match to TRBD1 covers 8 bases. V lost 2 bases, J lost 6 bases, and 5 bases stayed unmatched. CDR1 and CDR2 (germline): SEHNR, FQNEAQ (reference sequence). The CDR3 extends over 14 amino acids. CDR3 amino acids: CASSLTSRGHGYTF. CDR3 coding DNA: TGTGCCAGCAGCTTAACTTCCAGGGGGCATGGCTACACCTTC.

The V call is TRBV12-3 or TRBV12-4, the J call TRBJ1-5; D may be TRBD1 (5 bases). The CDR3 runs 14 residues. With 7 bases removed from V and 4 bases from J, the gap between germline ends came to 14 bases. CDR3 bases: TGTGCCAGCACCCGGGGGACGGGAAATCAGCCCCAGCATTTT. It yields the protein CASTRGTGNQPQHF.

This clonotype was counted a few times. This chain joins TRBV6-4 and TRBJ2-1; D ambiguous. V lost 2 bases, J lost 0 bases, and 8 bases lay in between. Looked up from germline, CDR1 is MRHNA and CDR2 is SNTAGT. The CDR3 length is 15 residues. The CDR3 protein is CASSDGKSSYNEQFF. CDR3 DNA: TGTGCCAGCAGTGACGGCAAAAGCTCCTACAATGAGCAGTTCTTC.

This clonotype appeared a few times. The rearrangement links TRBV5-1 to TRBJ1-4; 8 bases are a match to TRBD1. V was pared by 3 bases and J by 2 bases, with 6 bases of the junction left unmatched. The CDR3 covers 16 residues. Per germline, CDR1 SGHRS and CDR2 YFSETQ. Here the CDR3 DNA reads TGCGCCAGCAGCTCGGGGCAGGGGGCTACTAATGAAAAACTGTTTTTT. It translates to CASSSGQGATNEKLFF.

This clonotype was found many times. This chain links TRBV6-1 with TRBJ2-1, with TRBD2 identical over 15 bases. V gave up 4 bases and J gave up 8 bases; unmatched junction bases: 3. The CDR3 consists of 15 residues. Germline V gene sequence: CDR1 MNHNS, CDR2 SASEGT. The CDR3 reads CASSGTSGGAHEQFF. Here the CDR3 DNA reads TGTGCCAGCAGTGGGACTAGCGGGGGGGCCCATGAGCAGTTCTTC.

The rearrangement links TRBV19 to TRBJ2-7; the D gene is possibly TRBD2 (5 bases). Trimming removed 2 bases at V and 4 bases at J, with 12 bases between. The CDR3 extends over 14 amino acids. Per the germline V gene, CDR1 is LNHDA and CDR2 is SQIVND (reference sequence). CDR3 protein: CASSIKRTGYEQYF. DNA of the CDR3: TGTGCCAGTAGTATAAAGCGGACCGGATACGAGCAGTACTTC.

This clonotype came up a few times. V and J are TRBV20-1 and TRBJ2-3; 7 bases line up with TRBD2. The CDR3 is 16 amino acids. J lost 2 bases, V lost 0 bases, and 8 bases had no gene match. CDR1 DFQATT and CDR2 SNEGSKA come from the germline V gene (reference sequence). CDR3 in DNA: TGCAGTGCTAGAGATCCTGGGCGGGGGAACACAGATACGCAGTATTTT. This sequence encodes CSARDPGRGNTDTQYF.

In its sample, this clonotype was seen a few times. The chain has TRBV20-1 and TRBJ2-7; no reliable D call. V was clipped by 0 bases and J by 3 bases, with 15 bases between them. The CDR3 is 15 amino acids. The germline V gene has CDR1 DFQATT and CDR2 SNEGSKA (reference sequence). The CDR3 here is CSARDSGLLFYEQYF. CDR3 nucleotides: TGCAGTGCTAGAGATAGTGGGTTGTTGTTCTACGAGCAGTACTTC.

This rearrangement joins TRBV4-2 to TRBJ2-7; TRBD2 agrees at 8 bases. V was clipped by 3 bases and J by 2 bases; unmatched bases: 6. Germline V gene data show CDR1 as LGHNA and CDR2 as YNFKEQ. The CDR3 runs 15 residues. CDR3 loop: CASSQETSGTYEQYF. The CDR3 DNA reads TGTGCCAGCAGCCAGGAAACTAGCGGTACCTACGAGCAGTACTTC.

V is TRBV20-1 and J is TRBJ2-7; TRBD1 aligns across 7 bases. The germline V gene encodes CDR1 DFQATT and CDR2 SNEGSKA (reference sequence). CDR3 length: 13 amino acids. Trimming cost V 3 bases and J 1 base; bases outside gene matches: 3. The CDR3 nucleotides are TGCAGTGCTAGGGTACAGGGGTCCTACGAGCAGTACTTC. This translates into CSARVQGSYEQYF.

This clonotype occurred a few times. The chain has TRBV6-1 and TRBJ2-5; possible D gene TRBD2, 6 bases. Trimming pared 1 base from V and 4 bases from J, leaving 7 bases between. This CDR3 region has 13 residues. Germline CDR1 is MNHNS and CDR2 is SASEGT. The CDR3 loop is CASSEDGGETQYF. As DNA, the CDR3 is TGTGCCAGCAGTGAAGACGGGGGAGAGACCCAGTACTTC.

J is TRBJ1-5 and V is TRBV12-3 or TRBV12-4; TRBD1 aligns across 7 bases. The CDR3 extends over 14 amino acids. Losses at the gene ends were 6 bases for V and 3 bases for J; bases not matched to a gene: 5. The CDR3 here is CASRPTGPNQPQHF. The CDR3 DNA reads TGTGCCAGCAGACCGACAGGGCCCAATCAGCCCCAGCATTTT.

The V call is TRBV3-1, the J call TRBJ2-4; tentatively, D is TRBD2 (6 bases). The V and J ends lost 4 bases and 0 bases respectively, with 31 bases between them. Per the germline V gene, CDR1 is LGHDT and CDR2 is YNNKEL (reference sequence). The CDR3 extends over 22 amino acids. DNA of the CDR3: TGTGCCAGCAGCCGGAAACCTCGTAGCGGATCCGAGTCTATCCCAGCCAAAAACATTCAGTACTTC. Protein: CASSRKPRSGSESIPAKNIQYF.

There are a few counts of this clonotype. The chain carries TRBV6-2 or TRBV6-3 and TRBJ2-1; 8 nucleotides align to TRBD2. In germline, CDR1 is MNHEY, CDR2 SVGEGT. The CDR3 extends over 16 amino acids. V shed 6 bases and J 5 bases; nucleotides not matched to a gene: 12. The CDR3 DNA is TGTGCCAGCAGCCTAAGTAGACTAGCGCTAAACAATGAGCAGTTCTTC. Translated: CASSLSRLALNNEQFF.

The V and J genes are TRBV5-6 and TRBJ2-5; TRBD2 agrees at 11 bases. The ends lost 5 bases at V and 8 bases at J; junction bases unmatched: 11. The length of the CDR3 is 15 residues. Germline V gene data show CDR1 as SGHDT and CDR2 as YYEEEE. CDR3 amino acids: CASSQSGLAGNTQYF. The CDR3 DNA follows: TGTGCCAGCAGTCAGTCCGGACTAGCGGGCAACACCCAGTACTTC.

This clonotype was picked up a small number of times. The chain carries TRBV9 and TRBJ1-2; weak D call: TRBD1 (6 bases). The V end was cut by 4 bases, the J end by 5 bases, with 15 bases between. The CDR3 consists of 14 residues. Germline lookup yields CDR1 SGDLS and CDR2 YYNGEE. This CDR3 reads CASSPIRRGYGYTF. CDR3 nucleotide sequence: TGTGCCAGCAGCCCGATACGGAGGGGGTATGGCTACACCTTC.

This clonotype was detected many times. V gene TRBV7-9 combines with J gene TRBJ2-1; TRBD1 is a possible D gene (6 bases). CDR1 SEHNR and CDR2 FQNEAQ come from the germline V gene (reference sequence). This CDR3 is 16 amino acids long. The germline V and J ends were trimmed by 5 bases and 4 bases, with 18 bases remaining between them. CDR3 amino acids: CASSPPGQGIYNEQFF. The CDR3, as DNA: TGTGCCAGCAGCCCCCCCGGGCAGGGGATTTACAATGAGCAGTTCTTC.

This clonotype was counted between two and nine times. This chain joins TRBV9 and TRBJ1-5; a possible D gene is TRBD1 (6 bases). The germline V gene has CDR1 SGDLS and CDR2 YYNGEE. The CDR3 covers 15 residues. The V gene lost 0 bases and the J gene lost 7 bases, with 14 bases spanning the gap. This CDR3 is CASSVGGLGDQPQHF. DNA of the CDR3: TGTGCCAGCAGCGTAGGGGGGCTAGGGGACCAGCCCCAGCATTTT. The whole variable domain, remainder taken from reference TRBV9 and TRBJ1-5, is DSGVTQTPKHLITATGQRVTLRCSPRSGDLSVYWYQQSLDQGLQFLIQYYNGEERAKGNILERFSAQQFPDLHSELNLSSLELGDSALYFCASSVGGLGDQPQHFGDGTRLSIL.

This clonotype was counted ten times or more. The CDR3 DNA reads as TGTGCCACCGAGACAGGGAACCACAATGAGCAGTTCTTC. Translation: CATETGNHNEQFF. This rearrangement joins TRBV12-3 or TRBV12-4 to TRBJ2-1, with 7 positions matching TRBD1. Trimming at V came to 10 bases and at J to 5 bases, leaving 8 bases not matched to a gene. The CDR3 sequence is 13 residues long.

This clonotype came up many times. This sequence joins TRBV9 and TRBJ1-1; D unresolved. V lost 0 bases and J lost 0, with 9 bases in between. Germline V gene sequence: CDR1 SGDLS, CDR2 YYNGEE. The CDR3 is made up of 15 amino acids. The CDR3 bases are TGTGCCAGCAGCGTAGGAGCATACATGAACACTGAAGCTTTCTTT. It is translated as CASSVGAYMNTEAFF.

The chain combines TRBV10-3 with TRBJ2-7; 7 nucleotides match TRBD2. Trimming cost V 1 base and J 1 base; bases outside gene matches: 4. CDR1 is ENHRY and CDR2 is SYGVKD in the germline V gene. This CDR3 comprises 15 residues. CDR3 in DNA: TGTGCCATCAGTGAGTATCGGGACTATTCCTACGAGCAGTACTTC. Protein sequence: CAISEYRDYSYEQYF.

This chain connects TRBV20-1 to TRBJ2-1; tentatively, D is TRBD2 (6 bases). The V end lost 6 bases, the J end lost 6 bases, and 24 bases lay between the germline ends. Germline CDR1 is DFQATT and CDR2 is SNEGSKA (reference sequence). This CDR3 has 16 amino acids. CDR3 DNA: TGCAGTGCCACAACTACTAGCAGGTTGACGGTCAATGAGCAGTTCTTC. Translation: CSATTTSRLTVNEQFF.